This record concerns one T cell receptor beta chain sequence. The antigen is not known. The data were taken from a study of cytomegalovirus exposure and HLA in healthy donors. General study points: A highly shared variant cluster was judged a likely technical artifact. According to reports, the classifier identified cytomegalovirus status with high specificity and sensitivity.

Germline lookup yields CDR1 MGHDK and CDR2 SYGVNS. The V and J ends lost 3 bases and 4 bases respectively, with 15 bases between them. The CDR3 loop spans 15 amino acids. Vbeta (60) and Jbeta (13) primers were used in the PCR. Original methodology: Approximately 11 million of the approximately 80 million unique TCR beta chains counted in a later analysis were shared. Generated by immunoSEQ multiplex PCR, the TCRdb table keeps only in-frame clones and is missing some. V, J and clone size are taken as reported in that table, and D and trimming were inferred from the DNA itself. The sample contains over 150,000 clones, approximately 84% of which appear only once.

The sequence derives from a man aged 18 to 29 in good health and CMV-seronegative. The chain combines TRBV25-1 with TRBJ1-2; a possible D gene is TRBD1 (6 bases). The specimen was PBMCs. CDR3: CASSDWGGPGYGYTF. In DNA form, the CDR3 reads TGTGCCAGCAGTGATTGGGGGGGGCCTGGCTATGGCTACACCTTC.